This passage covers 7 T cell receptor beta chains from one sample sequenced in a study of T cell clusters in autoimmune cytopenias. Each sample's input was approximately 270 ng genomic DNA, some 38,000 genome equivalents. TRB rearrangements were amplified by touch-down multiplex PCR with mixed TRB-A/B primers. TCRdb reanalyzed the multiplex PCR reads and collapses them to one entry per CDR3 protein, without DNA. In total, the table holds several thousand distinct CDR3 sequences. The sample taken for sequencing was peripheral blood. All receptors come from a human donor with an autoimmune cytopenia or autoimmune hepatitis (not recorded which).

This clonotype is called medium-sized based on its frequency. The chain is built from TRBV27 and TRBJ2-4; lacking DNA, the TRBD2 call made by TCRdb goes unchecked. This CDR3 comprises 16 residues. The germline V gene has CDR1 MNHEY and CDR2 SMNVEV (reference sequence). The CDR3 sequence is CASSPKIAVAKNIQYF.

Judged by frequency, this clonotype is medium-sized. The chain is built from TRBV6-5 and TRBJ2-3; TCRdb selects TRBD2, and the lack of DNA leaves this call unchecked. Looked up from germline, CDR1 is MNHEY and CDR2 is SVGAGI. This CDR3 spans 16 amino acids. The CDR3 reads CASMSPGGDRTDTQYF.

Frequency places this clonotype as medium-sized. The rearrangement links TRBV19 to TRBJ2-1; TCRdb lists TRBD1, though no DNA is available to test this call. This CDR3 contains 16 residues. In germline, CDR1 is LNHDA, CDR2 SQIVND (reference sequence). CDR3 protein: CASSLARGALGNEQFF.

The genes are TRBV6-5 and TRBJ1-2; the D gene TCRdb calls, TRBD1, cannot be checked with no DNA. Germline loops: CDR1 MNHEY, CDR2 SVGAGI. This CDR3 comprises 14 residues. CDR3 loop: CASTTGPANYGYTF.

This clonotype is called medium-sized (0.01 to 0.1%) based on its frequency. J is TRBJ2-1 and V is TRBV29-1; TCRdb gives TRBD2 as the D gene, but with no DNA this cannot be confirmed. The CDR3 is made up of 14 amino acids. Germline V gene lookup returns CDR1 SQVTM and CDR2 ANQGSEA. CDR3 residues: CSVEALGLGNEQFF.

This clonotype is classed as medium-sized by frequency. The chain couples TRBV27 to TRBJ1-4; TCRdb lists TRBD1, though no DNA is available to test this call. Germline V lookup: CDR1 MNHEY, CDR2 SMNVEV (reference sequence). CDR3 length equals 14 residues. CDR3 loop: CASSLGGGGEKLFF.

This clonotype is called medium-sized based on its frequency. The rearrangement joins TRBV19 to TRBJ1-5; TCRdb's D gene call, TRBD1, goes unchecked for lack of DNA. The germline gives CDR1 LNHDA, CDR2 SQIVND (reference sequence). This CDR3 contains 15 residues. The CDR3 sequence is CASSLTRGENQPQHF. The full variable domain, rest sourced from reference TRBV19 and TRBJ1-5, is DGGITQSPKYLFRKEGQNVTLSCEQNLNHDAMYWYRQDPGQGLRLIYYSQIVNDFQKGDIAEGYSVSREKKESFPLTVTSAQKNPTAFYLCASSLTRGENQPQHFGDGTRLSIL.